The next 6 T cell receptor beta chains were all read from a single sample in a study of CD4 T cells in relation to SARS-CoV-2 and coronaviruses. The antigens for these receptors are not known. The data were produced by immunoSEQ multiplex PCR, yet TCRdb's version contains in-frame clones alone and is incomplete. This table holds some 44,000 clones, roughly four fifths found once. The sequenced material came from naive CD4+ T cells from PBMCs, cultured in vitro. Subset meaning: naive CD4+ T cells isolated by negative enrichment. The receptor source for this set is an adult with COVID-19.

This clone was recorded a few times. This rearrangement joins TRBV14 to TRBJ2-3; D ambiguous. There are 13 residues in the CDR3. Germline-derived CDR1 and CDR2 are SGHDN and FVKESK. V gave up 0 bases and J gave up 8 bases, with 9 bases separating them. Here the CDR3 reads CASSQEQAGTQYF. In DNA form, the CDR3 reads TGTGCCAGCAGCCAAGAACAAGCTGGTACGCAGTATTTT.

The V call is TRBV28, the J call TRBJ2-2; 8 positions match TRBD1. CDR3 size: 14 residues. Germline V CDR1 and CDR2: MDHEN, SYDVKM. Trimming took 3 bases from V and 6 from J; bases not matched to a gene: 3. CDR3 loop: CASSLGQAPGELFF. For the CDR3, the DNA is TGTGCCAGCAGTTTGGGACAGGCCCCCGGGGAGCTGTTTTTT.

The chain uses TRBV15 and TRBJ2-3; D gene ambiguous. Trimming took 0 bases from V and 7 from J, leaving 8 bases between them. Per germline, CDR1 LNHNV and CDR2 YYDKDF (reference sequence). This CDR3 region has 13 residues. CDR3 sequence: CATSRDRRNTQYF. As DNA, the CDR3 is TGTGCCACCAGCAGAGATCGGCGGAATACGCAGTATTTT.

The J gene is TRBJ2-7, the V gene TRBV28; D is possibly TRBD2 (6 bases). This CDR3 spans 17 amino acids. V dropped 5 bases and J dropped 2 bases, with 22 bases sitting between them. Germline CDR1 reads MDHEN; CDR2 reads SYDVKM. The DNA of the CDR3 is TGTGCCAGCAGTCCTTCCGAACCCTCTAGCGATCCCTACGAGCAGTACTTC. This gives the protein CASSPSEPSSDPYEQYF. Drawing the rest from reference TRBV28 and TRBJ2-7, the complete variable domain is DVKVTQSSRYLVKRTGEKVFLECVQDMDHENMFWYRQDPGLGLRLIYFSYDVKMKEKGDIPEGYSVSREKKERFSLILESASTNQTSMYLCASSPSEPSSDPYEQYFGPGTRLTVT.

The rearrangement joins TRBV7-9 to TRBJ2-2; D call uncertain. The CDR3 is 14 amino acids. Trimming removed 2 bases at V and 1 base at J, with 5 bases between. Per the germline V gene, CDR1 is SEHNR and CDR2 is FQNEAQ (reference sequence). CDR3 DNA: TGTGCCAGCAGCTTAAGGGAGAACACCGGGGAGCTGTTTTTT. It yields the protein CASSLRENTGELFF.

The chain carries TRBV28 and TRBJ2-7; TRBD1 aligns across 9 bases. With 5 bases clipped from V and 6 bases from J, the junction kept 11 bases outside the gene matches. This CDR3 comprises 15 residues. The V gene's germline CDR1 is MDHEN and CDR2 SYDVKM. CDR3 bases: TGTGCCAGCAGTCTCGCGGACAGGGGTTCTGGCGAGCAGTACTTC. It yields the protein CASSLADRGSGEQYF.